This T cell receptor (beta chain) was captured in a study of blood T cell repertoires in COVID-19. Turning to the study itself: The United States, Italy and Spain supplied acute and convalescent COVID-19 samples. Sample material is recorded as cDNA or gDNA derived from T cells, B-cell-depleted T cells, or PBMCs.

Losses at the gene ends were 4 bases for V and 1 base for J; bases not matched to a gene: 4. Looked up from germline, CDR1 is SGHRS and CDR2 is YFSETQ. The CDR3 consists of 16 residues. In the original workflow: Reference gene primer amplification gave estimated nucleated cell counts. Data came from immunoSEQ multiplex PCR; TCRdb stores just in-frame clones and leaves some out. The DNA gave D and trimming, while V, J and clone size come from that table. Of 200,000 to 250,000 clones listed, roughly nine tenths are singletons. Sequences were obtained from peripheral blood. This rearrangement joins TRBV5-1 to TRBJ2-2, with 10 bases identical to TRBD2. The TCR sequence derives from a man aged 55 to 70 with acute or convalescent COVID-19. The CDR3 region is CASSRSGRGNTGELFF. The CDR3 nucleotides are TGCGCCAGCAGCCGCAGCGGGAGGGGGAACACCGGGGAGCTGTTTTTT.